These 22 T cell receptor beta chains were sequenced from one sample in a study of blood T cell repertoires in COVID-19. Libraries were prepared by immunoSEQ multiplex PCR; TCRdb keeps only in-frame clonotypes and omits some of them. The table records approximately 66,000 clones, around 89% of them present only once. The specimen sequenced was peripheral blood. Receptors originate from a human donor with active COVID-19. The donor label of this sample is uncertain.

The chain combines TRBV5-6 with TRBJ1-1; 11 bases line up with TRBD1. CDR3 length: 14 amino acids. J was trimmed by 3 bases and V by 7 bases; bases with no gene match: 5. The germline CDR1 and CDR2 sequences are SGHDT and YYEEEE. CDR3 sequence: CASGWGQGDTEAFF. DNA of the CDR3: TGTGCCAGCGGGTGGGGACAGGGGGACACTGAAGCTTTCTTT.

The rearrangement uses TRBV6-2 or TRBV6-3 and TRBJ1-1; 7 bases align to TRBD1. The CDR3 runs 14 residues. Germline lookup yields CDR1 MNHEY and CDR2 SVGEGT. Trimming took 5 bases from V and 3 from J; bases not matched to a gene: 6. CDR3 residues: CASSVEGGDTEAFF. CDR3 sequence (DNA): TGTGCCAGCAGTGTGGAAGGGGGCGACACTGAAGCTTTCTTT.

The chain joins TRBV3-1 (or the pseudogene TRBV3-2) to TRBJ2-3, with 13 bases aligning to TRBD2. Germline V gene lookup returns CDR1 LGHDT and CDR2 YNNKEL (reference sequence). CDR3 length equals 18 residues. V dropped 2 bases and J dropped 6; count of bases not matched to a gene: 11. CDR3: CASSQIGLAGVLKDTQYF. The CDR3 DNA reads as TGTGCCAGCAGCCAAATTGGACTAGCGGGGGTATTAAAGGATACGCAGTATTTT.

The rearrangement joins TRBV6-6 to TRBJ2-5, with 12 bases matching TRBD2. Trimming cost V 7 bases and J 5 bases; bases outside gene matches: 8. CDR3 size: 15 residues. CDR1 and CDR2 (germline): MNHNY, SVGAGI (reference sequence). The chain's CDR3 is CASTPLAGGLETQYF. For the CDR3, the DNA is TGTGCCAGCACCCCGCTAGCGGGGGGGTTGGAGACCCAGTACTTC.

This chain links TRBV7-9 with TRBJ2-1, with 9 bases aligning to TRBD2. Per the germline V gene, CDR1 is SEHNR and CDR2 is FQNEAQ (reference sequence). V trimming: 4 bases; J trimming: 3 bases; junction bases outside the gene matches: 10. The CDR3 sequence is 17 residues long. The CDR3 spells CASSSGASGMGYNEQFF. Here the CDR3 DNA reads TGTGCCAGCAGCTCTGGGGCTAGCGGGATGGGCTACAATGAGCAGTTCTTC.

The chain recombines TRBV12-3 or TRBV12-4 with TRBJ2-1, with a tentative D call TRBD2 (6 bases). The length of the CDR3 is 12 residues. Trimming stripped 7 bases from V and 6 bases from J, with 10 bases between. CDR3 region: CASTLGGNEQFF. The CDR3 region has the DNA TGTGCCAGCACCCTGGGGGGCAATGAGCAGTTCTTC.

The sample holds one count of this clone. The chain uses TRBV2 and TRBJ1-1; D unclear. Trimming removed 4 bases at V and 7 bases at J, with 4 bases between. This CDR3 spans 10 amino acids. Germline lookup yields CDR1 SNHLY and CDR2 FYNNEI. As DNA, the CDR3 is TGTGCCAGCAGTGCCTATGAAGCTTTCTTT. It is translated as CASSAYEAFF.

This sequence joins TRBV27 and TRBJ1-4; D might be TRBD1 (6 bases). The V gene lost 0 bases and the J gene lost 8 bases, with 16 bases spanning the gap. From germline, CDR1 is MNHEY and CDR2 SMNVEV (reference sequence). This CDR3 has 16 residues. CDR3 residues: CASSLSPTGLGEKLFF. CDR3 nucleotides: TGTGCCAGCAGTTTATCCCCAACAGGGCTGGGAGAAAAACTGTTTTTT.

This chain connects TRBV6-6 to TRBJ2-2, with TRBD2 matching over 7 bases. Germline trimming cut 2 bases from V and 6 bases from J; bases unmatched to any gene: 6. The CDR3 covers 15 residues. The germline gives CDR1 MNHNY, CDR2 SVGAGI (reference sequence). The CDR3 bases are TGTGCCAGCAGTTACGTACGGGGGGTCGCCGGGGAGCTGTTTTTT. Protein product: CASSYVRGVAGELFF.

This clone has more than one count but fewer than ten. V gene TRBV5-4 combines with J gene TRBJ1-6, with D uncertain. Germline V gene sequence: CDR1 SGHNT, CDR2 YYREEE (reference sequence). The CDR3 sequence is 17 residues long. V gave up 0 bases and J gave up 7 bases, with 17 bases separating them. CDR3 region: CASSLGSDEGTNSPLHF. CDR3 nucleotide sequence: TGTGCCAGCAGCTTGGGTTCTGATGAGGGAACGAATTCACCCCTCCACTTT.

V usage is TRBV30 and J usage is TRBJ2-5; D possibly corresponds to TRBD1 (6 bases). The CDR3 covers 14 residues. Trimming cost V 3 bases and J 9 bases, with 20 bases left between them. In germline, CDR1 is GTSNPN, CDR2 SVGIG (reference sequence). The DNA for the CDR3 is TGTGCCTGGAGCGTCGGACAGTTGGAAGCGGCCCAGTACTTC. This sequence encodes CAWSVGQLEAAQYF.

The rearrangement uses TRBV27 and TRBJ1-1, with 9 positions matching TRBD1. Germline lookup yields CDR1 MNHEY and CDR2 SMNVEV (reference sequence). The CDR3 has 15 residues. The V gene end was trimmed by 5 bases and the J gene end by 7 bases; junction bases not matched to a gene: 11. Here the CDR3 reads CASSDREQGAGEAFF. The CDR3 coding sequence is TGTGCCAGCAGTGACCGGGAACAGGGGGCTGGTGAAGCTTTCTTT.

CDR3 in amino acids: CASSRTSGGTGELFF. The CDR3 coding sequence is TGTGCCAGCAGCCGGACTAGCGGGGGCACCGGGGAGCTGTTTTTT. V is TRBV5-4 and J is TRBJ2-2; 13 bases fit TRBD2. Germline V gene lookup returns CDR1 SGHNT and CDR2 YYREEE (reference sequence). The CDR3 extends over 15 amino acids. J lost 4 bases, V lost 4 bases, and 1 base had no gene match.

V usage is TRBV5-4 and J usage is TRBJ2-5; unclear D gene. This CDR3 has 13 amino acids. Germline-derived CDR1 and CDR2 are SGHNT and YYREEE (reference sequence). The germline V and J ends were trimmed by 4 bases and 2 bases, with 9 bases remaining between them. The CDR3 DNA sequence: TGTGCCAGCAGCCTCGTTAGTCAAGAGACCCAGTACTTC. Translated, it gives CASSLVSQETQYF.

The J gene is TRBJ2-1, the V gene TRBV7-2; D might be TRBD1 (6 bases). V was pared by 4 bases and J by 5 bases, with 15 bases between. The CDR3 extends over 15 amino acids. The germline gives CDR1 SGHTA, CDR2 FQGNSA. The CDR3 DNA follows: TGTGCCAGCAGCTGGACCGGGACAAATAACAATGAGCAGTTCTTC. Its protein is CASSWTGTNNNEQFF.

This chain joins TRBV7-6 and TRBJ1-4, with no clear D. V gave up 5 bases and J gave up 0 bases, with 7 bases separating them. Germline assignment: CDR1 SGHVS and CDR2 FNYEAQ. The CDR3 sequence is 14 residues long. The CDR3 coding sequence is TGTGCCAGCAGCGAAGAGGCAACTAATGAAAAACTGTTTTTT. Residues: CASSEEATNEKLFF.

The genes are TRBV2 and TRBJ1-1, with TRBD1 matching over 7 bases. Germline V gives CDR1 SNHLY, CDR2 FYNNEI. The CDR3 totals 11 residues. The trim removed 6 bases at V and 11 bases at J, leaving 6 bases unmatched. In DNA, the CDR3 is TGTGCCAGCAGCGACAGGGCGGAGGCTTTCTTT. As protein: CASSDRAEAFF. The variable domain in full, with the rest retrieved from reference TRBV2 and TRBJ1-1, is EPEVTQTPSHQVTQMGQEVILRCVPISNHLYFYWYRQILGQKVEFLVSFYNNEISEKSEIFDDQFSVERPDGSNFTLKIRSTKLEDSAMYFCASSDRAEAFFGQGTRLTVV.

The chain uses TRBV3-1 (or the pseudogene TRBV3-2) and TRBJ2-1, with 9 bases matching TRBD2. The germline gives CDR1 LGHDT, CDR2 YNNKEL (reference sequence). This CDR3 contains 14 residues. Trimming cost V 4 bases and J 8 bases; bases outside gene matches: 6. DNA of the CDR3: TGTGCCAGCAGCCGGGGCGGGAGGGAGTATGAGCAGTTCTTC. Its translation: CASSRGGREYEQFF.

The chain uses TRBV10-3 and TRBJ2-2; 8 nucleotides line up with TRBD1. The CDR3 is 16 residues long. Germline V gene data show CDR1 as ENHRY and CDR2 as SYGVKD. Trimming cost V 4 bases and J 6 bases; bases outside gene matches: 10. CDR3 protein: CAISGTAGGAPGELFF. In DNA, the CDR3 is TGTGCCATCAGTGGTACGGCAGGGGGCGCACCCGGGGAGCTGTTTTTT.

The genes are TRBV25-1 and TRBJ2-7; maybe TRBD1 (5 bases). Trimming stripped 1 base from V and 2 bases from J, with 12 bases between. The length of the CDR3 is 15 residues. Germline CDR1 is MGHDK and CDR2 is SYGVNS. In nucleotides, the CDR3 is TGTGCCAGCAGTGAATCCCGACAGAAGCCCTACGAGCAGTACTTC. Translated: CASSESRQKPYEQYF.

V usage is TRBV25-1 and J usage is TRBJ2-3; D possibly corresponds to TRBD2 (6 bases). The CDR3 sequence is 15 residues long. The ends were cut back, 5 bases at V and 2 bases at J, with 14 bases in the middle. Per the germline V gene, CDR1 is MGHDK and CDR2 is SYGVNS. The CDR3 region is CASSSYSGVTDTQYF. The CDR3 DNA reads TGTGCCAGCAGTTCGTATTCGGGAGTCACAGATACGCAGTATTTT.

The chain combines TRBV11-3 with TRBJ1-3; D remains ambiguous. Deletions cut 1 base from V and 1 base from J, with 8 bases between. This CDR3 region has 15 residues. Germline V gene lookup returns CDR1 SGHNT and CDR2 YENEEA. Here the CDR3 reads CASSLVRWSGNTIYF. DNA of the CDR3: TGTGCCAGCAGCTTAGTCCGGTGGTCTGGAAACACCATATATTTT.